This T cell receptor (beta chain) was obtained from a study of T cell responses to AZD1222 COVID-19 vaccine. Findings and limits, study-wide: Increases in Spike-specific TCR breadth and depth were seen after two AZD1222 doses. Sampled repertoires all dated from after the peak T cell response. Recipients of AZD1222 seropositive at baseline numbered only 5 to 7. Most donors were white British and more were female, and clonal diversity was possibly underestimated.

In germline, CDR1 is SGHTA, CDR2 FQGNSA. The CDR3 totals 16 residues. V lost 1 base, J lost 5 bases, and 17 bases lay in between. Generated by immunoSEQ multiplex PCR, the TCRdb table keeps only in-frame clones and is missing some. This sample carries some 80,000 clones, roughly 88% of them seen once, and the ten largest clones take about 4.8%. About this clone: Its specificity is unknown.

This specimen was peripheral blood, taken on day 0 of MenACWY control vaccination. This receptor was obtained from an adult in good health. This sequence joins TRBV7-2 and TRBJ1-1; TRBD1 is a possible D gene (6 bases). The CDR3 reads CASSLGGGRGLTEAFF. CDR3 nucleotides: TGTGCCAGCAGCTTAGGTGGTGGCAGGGGTTTGACTGAAGCTTTCTTT.